Below are 28 T cell receptor beta chains sequenced from a single sample in a study of metastatic and nonmetastatic thyroid tumors. Using MiXCR, TCRdb reanalyzed the PCR reads. Altogether about 43,000 clones are present, around 2.9% being singletons, with the ten largest covering 9.5% to 10%. Thyroid surgery took place with no prior treatment in any patient. Sequencing was carried out using blood. These receptors all come from a female donor with papillary thyroid cancer or a benign thyroid nodule (not recorded which). Some clones in this sample may be carry-over from other donors' samples.

This clone was counted at least ten times. This chain joins TRBV6-2 or TRBV6-3 and TRBJ1-1, with D possibly matching TRBD1 (6 bases). The CDR3 sequence is 14 residues long. Germline V gives CDR1 MNHEY, CDR2 SVGEGT. With 4 bases removed from V and 4 bases from J, the gap between germline ends came to 13 bases. The CDR3 DNA follows: TGTGCCAGCAGTTTACGGGGGGCGAGCACTGAAGCTTTCTTT. This codes for CASSLRGASTEAFF.

The chain recombines TRBV12-3 or TRBV12-4 with TRBJ2-1; D gene unclear. The CDR3 runs to 15 residues. Trimming took off 7 bases at V and 9 bases at J, with 22 bases between the two ends. CDR3 sequence: CASTQNLEVRVEQFF. The CDR3 bases are TGTGCCAGCACCCAGAACCTTGAGGTCAGAGTTGAGCAGTTCTTC.

This clone showed up many times. The rearrangement uses TRBV5-6 and TRBJ2-2; no clear D. The CDR3 totals 16 residues. Germline CDR1 reads SGHDT; CDR2 reads YYEEEE. V was trimmed by 4 bases and J by 7 bases, leaving 20 bases between them. The DNA of the CDR3 is TGTGCCAGCAGCCGAAGTGAGCGTCGGTCAGTCGGGGAGCTGTTTTTT. As protein: CASSRSERRSVGELFF.

J is TRBJ1-1 and V is TRBV6-2 or TRBV6-3, with D tentatively TRBD1 (5 bases). The V and J ends lost 1 base and 1 base respectively, with 10 bases between them. There are 15 residues in the CDR3. CDR1 is MNHEY and CDR2 is SVGEGT in the germline V gene. In DNA form, the CDR3 reads TGTGCCAGCAGTTACTTAGGGACCGAGAACACTGAAGCTTTCTTT. Residues: CASSYLGTENTEAFF.

Sample share makes this clone medium-sized. The chain uses TRBV3-1 and TRBJ2-7; 7 nucleotides agree with TRBD1. The V gene end was trimmed by 1 base and the J gene end by 3 bases; junction bases not matched to a gene: 9. The CDR3 is 16 residues long. Germline-derived CDR1 and CDR2 are LGHDT and YNNKEL (reference sequence). The CDR3 DNA reads as TGTGCCAGCAGCCAAGGACAGGGTAGGATCGGCTACGAGCAGTACTTC. It yields the protein CASSQGQGRIGYEQYF.

This chain connects TRBV27 to TRBJ2-3, with TRBD2 matching 12 bases. CDR1 MNHEY and CDR2 SMNVEV come from the germline V gene (reference sequence). This CDR3 has 21 residues. The V and J ends lost 3 bases and 0 bases, in that order; junction bases with no gene match: 16. The DNA of the CDR3 is TGTGCCAGCAGTTTCCCGAACGGAAGGACTAGCGGGAATCCTAGCACAGATACGCAGTATTTT. Protein: CASSFPNGRTSGNPSTDTQYF.

This clone was seen ten or more times. J is TRBJ2-1 and V is TRBV20-1; D gene unclear. CDR3 length: 12 residues. Germline V CDR1 and CDR2: DFQATT, SNEGSKA (reference sequence). The V end lost 3 bases, the J end lost 8 bases, and 11 bases lay between the germline ends. The CDR3 coding sequence is TGCAGTGCTAGCGTCCTGTGGGATGAGCAGTTCTTC. Its translation: CSASVLWDEQFF.

The chain uses TRBV30 and TRBJ2-1; maybe TRBD1 (5 bases). From germline, CDR1 is GTSNPN and CDR2 SVGIG (reference sequence). Trimming left V 2 bases short and J 6 bases short, with 17 bases between. The CDR3 sequence is 15 residues long. The CDR3: CAWSKKAGMLNEQFF. CDR3 DNA sequence: TGTGCCTGGAGTAAAAAGGCAGGGATGCTCAATGAGCAGTTCTTC.

The V gene is TRBV12-3 or TRBV12-4, the J gene TRBJ1-1; D is ambiguous. The germline V and J ends were trimmed by 6 bases and 3 bases, with 11 bases remaining between them. The CDR3 loop spans 13 amino acids. CDR3 residues: CASSLFLDTEAFF. The CDR3, as DNA: TGTGCCAGCAGCTTATTTCTGGACACTGAAGCTTTCTTT.

This clone was counted many times. J is TRBJ2-5 and V is TRBV20-1, with D perhaps matching TRBD2 (6 bases). This CDR3 contains 15 residues. V lost 0 bases and J 2 bases, leaving 13 bases between the germline ends. Germline CDR1 is DFQATT and CDR2 is SNEGSKA (reference sequence). In DNA form, the CDR3 reads TGCAGTGCTAGAGATCCCACTCGGGGGCAAGAGACCCAGTACTTC. This gives the protein CSARDPTRGQETQYF.

Details on this clone: A read error may explain this, as a much larger clone is one base away. The rearrangement uses TRBV4-1 and TRBJ2-7; weak D call: TRBD1 (6 bases). The germline V and J ends were trimmed by 2 bases and 5 bases, with 19 bases remaining between them. Germline V lookup: CDR1 MGHRA, CDR2 YSYEKL. This CDR3 comprises 16 residues. The CDR3 region is CASSQRGWQGSDEQYF. CDR3 nucleotide sequence: TGCGCCAGCAGCCAAAGGGGGTGGCAGGGTAGCGACGAGCAGTACTTC.

Many counts were recorded for this clone. The chain combines TRBV14 with TRBJ2-1; no firm D call. CDR1 and CDR2 (germline): SGHDN, FVKESK. V gave up 3 bases and J gave up 5 bases, with 14 bases separating them. The CDR3 is 15 residues long. CDR3 DNA sequence: TGTGCCAGCAGCCAGGTACGAGACGTAGACAATGAGCAGTTCTTC. Encoded protein: CASSQVRDVDNEQFF.

This clone was detected ten times or more. This chain links TRBV20-1 with TRBJ1-5, with D unclear. Germline V gene lookup returns CDR1 DFQATT and CDR2 SNEGSKA (reference sequence). The V end lost 2 bases, the J end lost 11 bases, and 7 bases lay between the germline ends. The CDR3 spans 10 residues. The CDR3 sequence is CSARSTTQHF. The DNA for the CDR3 is TGCAGTGCTAGATCAACGACCCAGCATTTT.

The V and J genes are TRBV9 and TRBJ2-7, with D maybe TRBD2 (6 bases). CDR1 SGDLS and CDR2 YYNGEE come from the germline V gene. The V gene lost 2 bases and the J gene lost 1 base, with 10 bases spanning the gap. The CDR3 length is 14 residues. The CDR3 region is CASSVLAESYEQYF. CDR3 DNA: TGTGCCAGCAGCGTTTTAGCGGAATCCTACGAGCAGTACTTC.

V is TRBV6-1 and J is TRBJ2-2; D gene uncertain. The V end was cut by 1 base, the J end by 3 bases, with 6 bases between. This CDR3 comprises 14 residues. Germline-derived CDR1 and CDR2 are MNHNS and SASEGT. The CDR3: CASSEVLHTGELFF. CDR3 nucleotides: TGTGCCAGCAGTGAAGTTCTTCACACCGGGGAGCTGTTTTTT.

This clone turned up a few times. Sequence at one end of the junction differs from germline and may be a read error. For the CDR3, the DNA is TGTGCCAGCAGTGAGACTAGCGGGAGCACAGATACGCAGTGTTTT. This encodes CASSETSGSTDTQCF. This chain uses TRBV6-1 with TRBJ2-3; 12 bases match TRBD2. The CDR3 covers 15 residues. Germline loops: CDR1 MNHNS, CDR2 SASEGT.

This clone occurred a few times. The chain links TRBV11-2 to TRBJ1-1; weak D call: TRBD1 (5 bases). The CDR3 sequence is 16 residues long. Trimming removed 1 base from V and 1 base from J, with 13 bases in between. The germline gives CDR1 SGHAT, CDR2 FQNNGV. This chain's CDR3 is CASSLGGGRSNTEAFF. As DNA, the CDR3 is TGTGCCAGCAGCTTAGGGGGGGGACGGTCGAACACTGAAGCTTTCTTT.

The rearrangement uses TRBV6-4 and TRBJ2-2; no firm D call. The V end lost 4 bases, the J end lost 0 bases, and 6 bases lay between the germline ends. CDR1 and CDR2 from the germline V gene are MRHNA and SNTAGT. The CDR3 sequence is 14 residues long. Written as DNA, the CDR3 is TGTGCCAGCAGTGTACGGCCGAACACCGGGGAGCTGTTTTTT. Its protein product is CASSVRPNTGELFF.

This clone was seen at least ten times. The same CDR3 arises from other DNA sequences in this sample as well. The genes are TRBV5-1 and TRBJ2-5; D is undetermined. Germline V gene lookup returns CDR1 SGHRS and CDR2 YFSETQ. Trimming took 0 bases from V and 2 from J, leaving 2 bases between them. The length of the CDR3 is 12 residues. This CDR3 is CASSLGQETQYF. The DNA for the CDR3 is TGCGCCAGCAGCTTGGGGCAAGAGACCCAGTACTTC.

The CDR3 loop reads CALGGRIYNEQFF. The CDR3 coding sequence is TGTGCCCTAGGCGGGAGGATCTACAATGAGCAGTTCTTC. The chain links TRBV2 to TRBJ2-1, with 8 bases lining up with TRBD2. The V gene's germline CDR1 is SNHLY and CDR2 FYNNEI. This CDR3 has 13 amino acids. V shed 11 bases and J 3 bases; nucleotides not matched to a gene: 6.

In this sample, this clone turned up a few times. The V and J genes are TRBV7-9 and TRBJ2-5, with 14 bases fitting TRBD2. This CDR3 has 15 amino acids. Trimming at V came to 1 base and at J to 5 bases, leaving 0 bases not matched to a gene. CDR1 is SEHNR and CDR2 is FQNEAQ in the germline V gene (reference sequence). Written as DNA, the CDR3 is TGTGCCAGCAGCTTAGGACTAGCGGGAGGGGAGACCCAGTACTTC. Its translation: CASSLGLAGGETQYF.

This clone turned up a few times. The V and J genes are TRBV6-4 and TRBJ2-3; 7 positions agree with TRBD1. The V gene's germline CDR1 is MRHNA and CDR2 SNTAGT. J was trimmed by 2 bases and V by 2 bases; bases with no gene match: 1. The CDR3 covers 14 residues. The CDR3 DNA is TGTGCCAGCAGTGACGACAGGGACACAGATACGCAGTATTTT. It is translated as CASSDDRDTDTQYF.

This clone was observed many times. The chain links TRBV5-1 to TRBJ2-1; 14 nucleotides line up with TRBD2. V was clipped by 4 bases and J by 8 bases; unmatched bases: 8. CDR1 SGHRS and CDR2 YFSETQ come from the germline V gene. This CDR3 spans 16 amino acids. CDR3 DNA: TGCGCCAGCAGCCCGGGGACTAGCGGGAGTAGGGATGAGCAGTTCTTC. Residues: CASSPGTSGSRDEQFF. Variable domain in full (rest from reference TRBV5-1 and TRBJ2-1): KAGVTQTPRYLIKTRGQQVTLSCSPISGHRSVSWYQQTPGQGLQFLFEYFSETQRNKGNFPGRFSGRQFSNSRSEMNVSTLELGDSALYLCASSPGTSGSRDEQFFGPGTRLTVL.

Only a few counts were recorded for this clone. This chain uses TRBV27 with TRBJ1-6; D not resolved. The germline CDR1 and CDR2 sequences are MNHEY and SMNVEV (reference sequence). Trimming removed 7 bases from V and 19 bases from J, with 23 bases in between. The CDR3 is made up of 13 amino acids. Written as DNA, the CDR3 is TGTGCCAGCAATTTCCAGGAAAATTCACTCCTTCACTTT. This encodes CASNFQENSLLHF.

The rearrangement links TRBV5-1 to TRBJ2-7, with TRBD2 identical over 11 bases. There are 17 residues in the CDR3. CDR1 is SGHRS and CDR2 is YFSETQ in the germline V gene. The V gene end was trimmed by 3 bases and the J gene end by 1 base; junction bases not matched to a gene: 9. In DNA, the CDR3 is TGCGCCAGCAGCTCTCTAGCGGGAGGACTAAGATCCTACGAGCAGTACTTC. Translated: CASSSLAGGLRSYEQYF.

This clone has at least ten counts. The chain couples TRBV15 to TRBJ2-5; D unclear. V shed 1 base and J shed 2 bases, with 5 bases lying between them. The CDR3 covers 13 residues. Germline lookup yields CDR1 LNHNV and CDR2 YYDKDF (reference sequence). CDR3 region: CATSRGGQETQYF. The DNA for the CDR3 is TGTGCCACCAGCAGAGGGGGTCAAGAGACCCAGTACTTC. The whole variable domain, filled in from reference TRBV15 and TRBJ2-5, reads DAMVIQNPRYQVTQFGKPVTLSCSQTLNHNVMYWYQQKSSQAPKLLFHYYDKDFNNEADTPDNFQSRRPNTSFCFLDIRSPGLGDTAMYLCATSRGGQETQYFGPGTRLLVL.

There are many counts of this clone. The chain joins TRBV27 to TRBJ2-3; unclear D gene. The germline CDR1 and CDR2 sequences are MNHEY and SMNVEV (reference sequence). Trimming removed 2 bases from V and 6 bases from J, with 9 bases in between. The CDR3 length is 13 residues. CDR3 sequence reads: CASSLVLGDTQYF. The CDR3 coding sequence is TGTGCCAGCAGTTTAGTGTTAGGGGATACGCAGTATTTT.

Ten or more counts support this clone. The chain carries TRBV11-2 and TRBJ2-1, with 10 positions matching TRBD2. This CDR3 comprises 15 residues. Germline values: CDR1 SGHAT, CDR2 FQNNGV. V shed 7 bases and J 12 bases; nucleotides not matched to a gene: 15. CDR3 amino acids: CASKLGPAGGPVQFF. The CDR3 region has the DNA TGTGCCAGCAAGTTAGGACCAGCGGGAGGGCCTGTGCAGTTCTTC.